The rows below give T cell receptor beta chains drawn from one sample of a study of T cells after yellow fever vaccination. Each CDR3 protein is one row after TCRdb ran MiXCR on the 5' RACE reads. The repertoire holds 300,000 to 400,000 distinct CDR3 sequences, with over 8% as singletons. Sequencing was performed on PBMCs, taken on the day of the first yellow fever vaccination. These receptors all stem from a man younger than 35 who received the YFV17D yellow fever vaccine. Both conserved end residues are part of each CDR3. Fields, in order: D gene, V gene, J gene, clone size, CDR3 protein, CDR3 DNA. A D gene is named only where the DNA matches it firmly. Not every row has a clone size; where given, it reads once, few, many or a size class.

d_gene: NA; v_gene: TRBV7-6; j_gene: TRBJ1-2; abundance: many; CDR3aa: CASSLIPGSYTF; CDR3nt: TGTGCCAGCAGCTTAATACCTGGGAGCTACACCTTC
d_gene: NA; v_gene: TRBV7-2; j_gene: TRBJ1-2; abundance: NA; CDR3aa: CASSSGVGYGYTF; CDR3nt: TGTGCCAGCAGCTCGGGGGTGGGCTATGGCTACACCTTC
d_gene: NA; v_gene: TRBV20-1; j_gene: TRBJ2-3; abundance: NA; CDR3aa: CSARERTDTQYF; CDR3nt: TGCAGTGCTAGGGAAAGGACAGATACGCAGTATTTT
d_gene: TRBD1; v_gene: TRBV19; j_gene: TRBJ2-2; abundance: NA; CDR3aa: CASSIQGVEPGELFF; CDR3nt: TGTGCCAGTAGTATCCAGGGGGTTGAACCCGGGGAGCTGTTTTTT
d_gene: NA; v_gene: TRBV29-1; j_gene: TRBJ2-3; abundance: many; CDR3aa: CSVARSMDSIYSDTQYF; CDR3nt: TGCAGCGTTGCCAGAAGTATGGACAGTATTTATTCAGATACGCAGTATTTT
d_gene: NA; v_gene: TRBV20-1; j_gene: TRBJ2-5; abundance: NA; CDR3aa: CSARDSRGAETQYF; CDR3nt: TGCAGTGCTAGAGATTCGAGGGGAGCAGAGACCCAGTACTTC
d_gene: TRBD2; v_gene: TRBV7-8; j_gene: TRBJ2-3; abundance: few; CDR3aa: CASSYRRLAGGMDTQYF; CDR3nt: TGTGCCAGCAGCTACCGTCGGCTAGCGGGGGGGATGGATACGCAGTATTTT
d_gene: TRBD2; v_gene: TRBV28; j_gene: TRBJ2-5; abundance: NA; CDR3aa: CASSSRREGAQETQYF; CDR3nt: TGTGCCAGCAGTTCGCGGAGGGAGGGAGCCCAAGAGACCCAGTACTTC
d_gene: TRBD2; v_gene: TRBV18; j_gene: TRBJ2-3; abundance: NA; CDR3aa: CASSPGTSGAVADTQYF; CDR3nt: TGTGCCAGCTCACCGGGGACTAGCGGGGCCGTGGCAGATACGCAGTATTTT
d_gene: NA; v_gene: TRBV7-2; j_gene: TRBJ2-5; abundance: NA; CDR3aa: CASSQGGEETQYF; CDR3nt: TGTGCCAGCAGCCAGGGGGGGGAAGAGACCCAGTACTTC
d_gene: TRBD1; v_gene: TRBV6-4; j_gene: TRBJ2-2; abundance: many; CDR3aa: CASSQGQLTGELFF; CDR3nt: TGTGCCAGCAGTCAGGGACAGCTCACCGGGGAGCTGTTTTTT
d_gene: TRBD2; v_gene: TRBV7-6; j_gene: TRBJ2-3; abundance: few; CDR3aa: CASSQLAGAPETSTDTQYF; CDR3nt: TGTGCCAGCAGCCAACTAGCGGGCGCGCCCGAGACTAGCACAGATACGCAGTATTTT
d_gene: NA; v_gene: TRBV7-2; j_gene: TRBJ1-5; abundance: few; CDR3aa: CASSAQPDQPQHF; CDR3nt: TGTGCCAGCAGCGCTCAGCCGGACCAGCCCCAGCATTTT
d_gene: NA; v_gene: TRBV7-2; j_gene: TRBJ2-1; abundance: NA; CDR3aa: CASSRSGEQFF; CDR3nt: TGTGCCAGCAGCCGTTCAGGCGAGCAGTTCTTC
d_gene: TRBD1; v_gene: TRBV6-2/TRBV6-3; j_gene: TRBJ1-5; abundance: few; CDR3aa: CASSYRGFNRDRVNHQPQHF; CDR3nt: TGTGCCAGCAGTTACAGGGGATTCAACCGGGACAGGGTCAACCATCAGCCCCAGCATTTT
d_gene: NA; v_gene: TRBV29-1; j_gene: TRBJ2-5; abundance: many; CDR3aa: CSVEDPRETQYF; CDR3nt: TGCAGCGTTGAGGACCCGCGGGAGACCCAGTACTTC
d_gene: TRBD1; v_gene: TRBV7-2; j_gene: TRBJ2-1; abundance: few; CDR3aa: CASSPLRQGYNEQFF; CDR3nt: TGTGCCAGCAGCCCTCTGCGACAGGGCTACAATGAGCAGTTCTTC
d_gene: NA; v_gene: TRBV5-5; j_gene: TRBJ2-1; abundance: once; CDR3aa: CASSPTRRNEQFF; CDR3nt: TGTGCCAGCAGCCCCACCCGGCGGAATGAGCAGTTCTTC
d_gene: TRBD1; v_gene: TRBV29-1; j_gene: TRBJ2-5; abundance: few; CDR3aa: CSVDERDRGLLKETQYF; CDR3nt: TGCAGCGTTGATGAGCGGGACAGGGGGTTACTAAAAGAGACCCAGTACTTC
d_gene: NA; v_gene: TRBV14; j_gene: TRBJ1-2; abundance: few; CDR3aa: CASRSGLEGYGYTF; CDR3nt: TGTGCCAGCAGGTCCGGACTGGAGGGCTATGGCTACACCTTC
d_gene: NA; v_gene: TRBV6-2/TRBV6-3; j_gene: TRBJ1-5; abundance: few; CDR3aa: CASSYYGGNQPQHF; CDR3nt: TGTGCCAGCAGTTACTACGGGGGCAATCAGCCCCAGCATTTT
d_gene: NA; v_gene: TRBV4-3; j_gene: TRBJ2-3; abundance: NA; CDR3aa: CASSAHPRPPDTQYF; CDR3nt: TGCGCCAGCAGCGCCCACCCTAGGCCTCCAGATACGCAGTATTTT
d_gene: NA; v_gene: TRBV29-1; j_gene: TRBJ2-5; abundance: few; CDR3aa: CSVEDYLTPGTQYF; CDR3nt: TGCAGCGTTGAAGATTATTTGACCCCCGGGACCCAGTACTTC
d_gene: TRBD1; v_gene: TRBV5-1; j_gene: TRBJ2-7; abundance: NA; CDR3aa: CASSTGTASDEQYF; CDR3nt: TGCGCCAGCAGCACAGGGACAGCCTCCGACGAGCAGTACTTC
d_gene: TRBD1; v_gene: TRBV7-3; j_gene: TRBJ2-5; abundance: few; CDR3aa: CASSPTGGEKETQYF; CDR3nt: TGTGCCAGCAGCCCGACAGGGGGCGAAAAAGAGACCCAGTACTTC
d_gene: TRBD2; v_gene: TRBV20-1; j_gene: TRBJ2-1; abundance: NA; CDR3aa: CSARDVLSSGDIPSYNEQFF; CDR3nt: TGCAGTGCTAGAGACGTTCTCTCTAGCGGGGATATCCCCTCCTACAATGAGCAGTTCTTC
d_gene: NA; v_gene: TRBV20-1; j_gene: TRBJ2-3; abundance: NA; CDR3aa: CSARETYSTDTQYF; CDR3nt: TGCAGTGCTAGAGAGACATACAGCACAGATACGCAGTATTTT
d_gene: NA; v_gene: TRBV27; j_gene: TRBJ2-5; abundance: NA; CDR3aa: CASRLQGGETQYF; CDR3nt: TGTGCCAGCAGGTTACAGGGTGGGGAGACCCAGTACTTC
d_gene: NA; v_gene: TRBV20-1; j_gene: TRBJ1-5; abundance: NA; CDR3aa: CSLARGHQNQPQHF; CDR3nt: TGCAGTCTGGCCCGAGGACACCAAAATCAGCCCCAGCATTTT
d_gene: TRBD2; v_gene: TRBV9; j_gene: TRBJ2-5; abundance: NA; CDR3aa: CASSVGVGGETQYF; CDR3nt: TGTGCCAGCAGCGTAGGAGTCGGGGGGGAGACCCAGTACTTC
d_gene: NA; v_gene: TRBV9; j_gene: TRBJ2-5; abundance: few; CDR3aa: CASSVVAGPQETQYF; CDR3nt: TGTGCCAGCAGCGTTGTCGCGGGGCCCCAAGAGACCCAGTACTTC
d_gene: TRBD2; v_gene: TRBV7-2; j_gene: TRBJ2-1; abundance: many; CDR3aa: CASSSTSGGVEQFF; CDR3nt: TGTGCCAGCAGCTCTACAAGCGGGGGGGTTGAGCAGTTCTTC
d_gene: TRBD1; v_gene: TRBV4-2; j_gene: TRBJ2-1; abundance: few; CDR3aa: CASRQGASYNEQFF; CDR3nt: TGTGCCAGCAGACAGGGGGCATCCTACAATGAGCAGTTCTTC
d_gene: NA; v_gene: TRBV6-2/TRBV6-3; j_gene: TRBJ2-7; abundance: few; CDR3aa: CASSYLGPQQYF; CDR3nt: TGTGCCAGCAGTTACTTGGGACCACAGCAGTACTTC
d_gene: NA; v_gene: TRBV5-6; j_gene: TRBJ1-2; abundance: few; CDR3aa: CASSLAEGQGYTF; CDR3nt: TGTGCCAGCAGCTTGGCCGAAGGGCAAGGCTACACCTTC
d_gene: NA; v_gene: TRBV4-1; j_gene: TRBJ1-2; abundance: NA; CDR3aa: CASSQEGVHGYTF; CDR3nt: TGCGCCAGCAGCCAAGAAGGGGTGCATGGCTACACCTTC
d_gene: TRBD2; v_gene: TRBV5-1; j_gene: TRBJ2-3; abundance: many; CDR3aa: CASSFGTSGGTDTQYF; CDR3nt: TGCGCCAGCAGCTTCGGGACTAGCGGGGGGACTGATACGCAGTATTTT
d_gene: NA; v_gene: TRBV5-1; j_gene: TRBJ2-4; abundance: NA; CDR3aa: CASSLGQNLAKNIQYF; CDR3nt: TGCGCCAGCAGCTTGGGCCAGAACTTAGCCAAAAACATTCAGTACTTC
d_gene: NA; v_gene: TRBV3-1; j_gene: TRBJ1-2; abundance: few; CDR3aa: CASSQGQPTIYGYTF; CDR3nt: TGTGCCAGCAGCCAAGGCCAGCCGACTATCTATGGCTACACCTTC